This record looks at one T cell receptor (beta chain) sequence and its context. Its specific antigen is unknown. Base qualities are not at hand, and no much larger clone is one base apart. The data stem from a study of identical twins (TCRdb year 2016). Background for the entire study: To test whether fetal clonotypes persist, this study deep-sequenced TCR alpha and beta repertoires from monozygotic twins, from unrelated adults of various ages, and from cord blood. To rule out contamination, the twin experiments were replicated at different times with different library preparation protocols.

Library construction relied on 5' RACE. Instrument used: Illumina HiSeq 2000. Template switching added a universal primer binding site, and the final cDNA carried a unique molecular identifier that allowed TCR cDNA molecules to be counted accurately. Specific primers in the conserved constant-segment region were used to synthesize first-strand cDNA for TCR alpha and beta chains. To control for contamination, each cDNA library was double barcoded with a SMART-Mk sample barcode plus Illumina barcodes. TruSeq adapter sequences and Illumina sample barcodes were added in two successive PCR steps. The TCR alpha and beta cDNA libraries were sequenced on the Illumina HiSeq platform using custom primers. On the authors' methods: Unique molecular identifiers were extracted from raw reads with MiGEC, and CDR3 positions were determined with MiXCR. Recombination models were inferred per individual with the repgenHMM and IGoR tools using an EM algorithm. Shared clonotype analysis was performed with the tcR package in R, normalizing sharing by the product of cloneset sizes. Out-of-frame nonproductive sequences were analyzed to study raw recombination free of thymic and clonal selection effects. TCRdb's own reprocessing of the public reads used fastp at Q25 and MiXCR and kept productive beta chains. Rows are unified per CDR3 protein, each entry keeping the most common DNA and genes. TCRdb's processing, not the authors', yielded these V and J calls. Counted in this sample were about 730,000 distinct CDR3 sequences; about 20% of them appeared once. Over 4% of the sample comes from the top ten.

Only healthy Caucasian donors were included. Three pairs of female monozygotic twins, all aged about 18 to 30 years, made up the twin cohort. Peripheral blood mononuclear cells were the source from which RNA for the TCR libraries was isolated. Overall study results and their limits: Invariant T cells such as MAIT and iNKT could partly confound zero-insertion analyses, though diverse VJ usage argued against this for most clonotypes. Excess twin sharing in beta out-of-frame sequences was weaker because fewer shared sequences lowered the signal-to-noise ratio. In monozygotic twins, recombination models systematically underestimated out-of-frame TCR alpha sharing, but the models matched the sharing seen between unrelated individuals. Because the same donors could not be followed over many years, the conclusions relied on cross-sectional statistical analysis. Abundant cord blood beta clonotypes had fewer insertions, young adult naive repertoires showed a similar but weaker trend, and memory repertoires showed no such trend. Compared with coincidental sharing between unrelated individuals, out-of-frame TCR alpha sequences shared between twins showed an excess of sequences with low generation probability.

Based on the germline V gene (reference sequence), the CDR1 and CDR2 sequences are SGHAT and FQDESV. The CDR3 runs 14 amino acids, cysteine and phenylalanine included. Here the CDR3 DNA is all that survives: 42 bases in frame from base 1. Trimming at the junction amounts to 3 bases on V and 4 bases on J, and the germline ends lie 12 bases apart. These data were likewise used in another study, on T cells expressing NK-cell markers. The second study, in turn, reports: Three sorted T-cell subsets (CD3+CD56+NKG2C+, CD3+CD56+NKG2C- and CD3+CD56-NKG2C+) from about 8 donors had their TCR beta-chain repertoires profiled. Of the eight sequenced donors, seven were found to be HCMV-seropositive and one was found to be HCMV-seronegative. In several experiments an anti-gammadeltaTCR antibody was added to restrict sorting to alphabetaTCR-expressing T cells. For five or six donors, the dominant CD3+CD56+NKG2C+ clonotypes were among the top 10 CD8+ clonotypes and accounted for 1.0-7.0% of CD8+ T cells. Those dominant clonotypes were again the most abundant among CD3+CD56-NKG2C+ cells in several donors, at about 25-60.1%. Whether the expanded NKG2C-expressing T cell clones were specific for HCMV antigens remained unclear. The study sequenced eight donors, all healthy volunteers chosen at random: three men and five women. HCMV serostatus was determined by detecting HCMV-specific IgG in serum with a commercial ELISA kit. For 5 or 6 donors, unsorted PBMC were also used to sequence bulk peripheral blood T-cell repertoires. MIGEC was used to demultiplex reads and group the reads by UMI, and MiTCR was used to assemble and quantify clonotypes. To exclude erroneous sequences, any TCR cDNA sequence not supported by at least two reads was discarded. Downstream repertoire analysis used the tcR package, and clonotypes were matched across fractions by CDR3 nucleotide sequence plus V segment. VDJmatch was used to annotate antigen specificity against VDJdb, with one amino acid substitution in CDR3 allowed.

The V gene is TRBV11-1 and the J gene is TRBJ2-5, and possibly TRBD2, on 6 matching bases. The receptor comes from a woman aged 18-29 years in good health. Sequenced input: PBMCs. DNA sequence: TGTGCCAGCAGCTTGACACTAGCCCGAGAGACCCAGTACTTC. It is translated as CASSLTLARETQYF.